The 2 T cell receptor beta chains in this list originate from one sample, sequenced in a study of tumor-infiltrating lymphocytes in primary liver carcinoma. TCR beta cDNA was made from roughly 450 ng total RNA with a constant-region primer. What produced the TCR beta libraries was three nested multiplex PCR rounds using slightly modified ARM-PCR. Amplification in the first two PCR rounds was performed using TRBV1-TRBV30 forward primers and a C-beta reverse primer for around 9 cycles each. MiXCR was run by TCRdb on the multiplex PCR reads, yielding one entry per CDR3 protein. Among over 250,000 distinct CDR3 sequences listed, more than 55% were seen once. RNA was extracted from whole blood without cell sorting, alongside germline DNA. Sequencing input: peripheral blood. The receptors derive from a woman under 40 with primary liver carcinoma and hepatitis B virus infection.

This clonotype was seen at least ten times. V usage is TRBV6-5 and J usage is TRBJ2-1, with TRBD2 matching 8 bases. Germline CDR1 MNHEY, CDR2 SVGAGI. The CDR3 has 15 residues. V dropped 7 bases and J dropped 4; count of bases not matched to a gene: 9. CDR3 amino acids: CASKVAGGAYNEQFF. The CDR3 nucleotides are TGTGCCAGCAAGGTTGCGGGAGGAGCTTACAATGAGCAGTTCTTC.

The chain joins TRBV30 to TRBJ1-6; the D is unclear. The V gene lost 3 bases and the J gene lost 9 bases, with 9 bases spanning the gap. This CDR3 comprises 12 residues. CDR1 is GTSNPN and CDR2 is SVGIG in the germline V gene (reference sequence). The CDR3 DNA reads TGTGCCTGGAGGAACGTGCTTTCACCCCTCCACTTT. Protein sequence: CAWRNVLSPLHF.